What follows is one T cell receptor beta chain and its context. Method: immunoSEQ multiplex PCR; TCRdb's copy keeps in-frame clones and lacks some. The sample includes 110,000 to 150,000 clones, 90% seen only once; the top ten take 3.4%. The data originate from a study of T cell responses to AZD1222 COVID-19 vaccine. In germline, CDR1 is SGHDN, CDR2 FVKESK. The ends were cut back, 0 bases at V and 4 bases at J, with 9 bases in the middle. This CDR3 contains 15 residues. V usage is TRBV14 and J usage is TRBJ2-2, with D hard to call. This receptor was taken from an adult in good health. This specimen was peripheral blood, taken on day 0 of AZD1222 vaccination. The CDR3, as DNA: TGTGCCAGCAGCCAAGAGGGATTAGCCACCGGGGAGCTGTTTTTT. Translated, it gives CASSQEGLATGELFF.